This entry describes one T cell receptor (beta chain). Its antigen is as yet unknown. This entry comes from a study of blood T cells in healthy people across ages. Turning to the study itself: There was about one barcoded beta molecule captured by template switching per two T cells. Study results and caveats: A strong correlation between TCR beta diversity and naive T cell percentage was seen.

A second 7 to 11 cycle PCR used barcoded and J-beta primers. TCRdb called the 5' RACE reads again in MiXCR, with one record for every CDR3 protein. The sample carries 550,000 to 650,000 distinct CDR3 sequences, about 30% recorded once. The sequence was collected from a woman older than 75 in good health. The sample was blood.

The CDR3 here is CAWSNTMAGAAFF. CDR3 nucleotide sequence: TGTGCCTGGAGCAATACGATGGCAGGGGCCGCTTTCTTT. The genes are TRBV30 and TRBJ1-1; D perhaps matches TRBD1 (6 bases). V was shortened by 3 bases and J by 11 bases, with 19 bases between the two germline ends. CDR1 GTSNPN and CDR2 SVGIG come from the germline V gene (reference sequence). This CDR3 has 13 residues.